This T cell receptor (beta chain) was obtained from a study of CD8 T cell repertoires and HIV-1 epitope variants (dated by TCRdb to 2018 to 2021). Regarding the complete study: In separate culture wells, T cells were stimulated with each of twenty-five peptides that represented autologous and known Gag and Nef epitope variants. T cells were enriched using the EasySep Human T Cell Enrichment Kit and were co-cultured with equal numbers of autologous T cell-negative cells serving as antigen-presenting cells. Three Gag epitope families and Nef HW9 and YT9 were included among the tested epitopes. Cultures ran for 10 days in IMDM with gentamicin, with half-media changes on days 3 and 7 adding IL-2, IL-7 and IL-15. A 1M T cell aliquot was kept as an uncultured baseline condition, separate from the 83 T cell cultures. A total of 80 to 100 T cell cultures were run, with each culture condition performed in triplicate except for one peptide, which was performed in duplicate. The control conditions were a CMV, EBV and flu peptide pool, the Ebola AY9 epitope as a negative control, and a well with no peptide. General findings and caveats noted by the study authors: Of the nine antigen-specific TCR beta clonotypes identified, more than five appeared cross-reactive for autologous or known escape epitope variants. The Nef KF9 family was recognized by five clonotypes and the HW9 family by one, and no responses to the TAALDMSHF plasma variant were observed. Only TCR beta chains were identified by the assay, and proliferation to antigen, not T cell function or cytokine profile, was indicated.

Sequencing of TCR beta CDR3 regions was performed at survey depth on the immunoSEQ platform. The QIAamp DNA micro kit was used to extract genomic DNA from every cultured and uncultured CD8+ T cell population. The study's own analysis went as follows. Samples with under 5,000 productive reads were excluded, and this exclusion removed 5 of the 75 HIV peptide-stimulated cultures. A MANAFEST web app trimmed sequences to CDR3 and removed nonproductive sequences, CDR3s under 5 amino acids, and those not starting C or ending F/W. To count as antigen-specific, a clonotype had to be expanded in at least 2 of 3 replicates compared with the no-peptide control at FDR 0.01, and only within one epitope family. In addition, a specific clonotype needed a frequency at least fivefold higher than in wells stimulated with peptides from other epitope families. Entries here come from immuneACCESS through TCRdb and include only in-frame sequences with V and J called. Some clones fail to appear in such tables; in the studies checked, an unresolved V gene covers under half of the shortfall, and the cause of the remainder is unknown. V and J calls plus clone size are reproduced from that table; the DNA served to infer D and trimming. The sample includes 90,000 or so clones, with roughly four fifths observed a single time. About 26% of the sample comes from the top ten.

Relative to germline, V is 1 base shorter and J is 6 bases shorter, with 18 bases between their ends. The CDR3 starts with the cysteine, ends with the phenylalanine, and has 17 residues. The sequence is cut down to CDR3 DNA, 51 bases in frame from base 1. The germline V gene yields LGHNA for CDR1 and YSLEER for CDR2. The EasySep Human CD8+ T Cell Enrichment Kit was used on day 10 to isolate CD8+ T cells from every culture. At least ten counts were recorded for this clone. Its antigen is currently not known. No much larger clone is present one base from it, and per-base qualities are unavailable. The sequenced sample was uncultured baseline CD8+ T cells from peripheral blood mononuclear cells (PBMCs). The chain is encoded by TRBV4-3 joined to TRBJ2-2, and possibly TRBD1, on 6 matching bases. This clonotype originated in a male donor with HIV. The nucleotide sequence is TGCGCCAGCAGCCAAGTCCCCTTCCGAGGGGGAGCCGGGGAGCTGTTTTTT. This codes for CASSQVPFRGGAGELFF.